Each of the 28 T cell receptor beta chains below was sequenced from the same sample in a study of cytomegalovirus exposure and HLA in healthy donors. It was with 60 Vbeta and 13 Jbeta primers that the PCR ran. Assay used: immunoSEQ multiplex PCR; TCRdb lists only in-frame clones, some missing. The repertoire holds approximately 76,000 clones, 70% to 85% seen once, with 2% to 2.5% in the top ten. The sample taken for sequencing was PBMCs. Receptors originate from a man aged 25 to 40 in good health and CMV-seronegative.

V gene TRBV27 combines with J gene TRBJ2-3; 7 bases map to TRBD2. The V gene end was trimmed by 2 bases and the J gene end by 2 bases; junction bases not matched to a gene: 7. The CDR3 spans 16 residues. Germline CDR1 is MNHEY and CDR2 is SMNVEV (reference sequence). This chain's CDR3 is CASSLRRLAVTDTQYF. Written as DNA, the CDR3 is TGTGCCAGCAGTTTAAGGCGGCTAGCGGTCACAGATACGCAGTATTTT.

This clone occurred once. V and J are TRBV30 and TRBJ2-3, with D unresolved. There are 11 residues in the CDR3. V dropped 2 bases and J dropped 8 bases, with 8 bases sitting between them. Germline CDR1 and CDR2: GTSNPN and SVGIG (reference sequence). CDR3 amino acids: CAWSMAVTQYF. CDR3 sequence (DNA): TGTGCCTGGAGTATGGCTGTTACGCAGTATTTT.

The V call is TRBV5-1, the J call TRBJ2-3; TRBD2 agrees at 8 bases. Unmatched junction bases numbered 5, after V lost 2 bases and J lost 3 bases. Germline lookup yields CDR1 SGHRS and CDR2 YFSETQ. CDR3 length: 15 amino acids. The CDR3 loop is CASSFASGGTDTQYF. The CDR3 DNA sequence: TGCGCCAGCAGCTTCGCCAGCGGGGGAACAGATACGCAGTATTTT.

The sample holds a few counts of this clone. The chain couples TRBV28 to TRBJ1-2, with 7 bases identical to TRBD1. The CDR3 extends over 13 amino acids. The germline gives CDR1 MDHEN, CDR2 SYDVKM. The ends lost 5 bases at V and 8 bases at J; junction bases unmatched: 8. The CDR3 coding sequence is TGTGCCAGCAGTAAGACAGGGACGAGGGGCTACACCTTC. The encoded protein is CASSKTGTRGYTF.

The chain joins TRBV7-7 to TRBJ1-3; the D gene is possibly TRBD1 (5 bases). CDR1 is SSHAT and CDR2 is FNYEAQ in the germline V gene (reference sequence). The CDR3 has 15 amino acids. The CDR3 loop is CPSSHQRGSGNTIYF. CDR3 sequence (DNA): TGTCCTAGCAGCCACCAAAGGGGCTCTGGAAACACCATATATTTT.

V and J are TRBV7-2 and TRBJ1-2; 7 nucleotides agree with TRBD1. This CDR3 region has 18 residues. J lost 1 base, V lost 5 bases, and 16 bases had no gene match. Germline V gives CDR1 SGHTA, CDR2 FQGNSA. The CDR3 DNA follows: TGTGCCAGCAGCCCGTACTCGGGGACAGTGGCCCTTAACTATGGCTACACCTTC. It codes for CASSPYSGTVALNYGYTF.

The rearrangement links TRBV6-5 to TRBJ1-4, with TRBD1 identical over 9 bases. Trimming took 6 bases from V and 6 from J; bases not matched to a gene: 2. The CDR3 loop spans 13 amino acids. Germline assignment: CDR1 MNHEY and CDR2 SVGAGI. The CDR3 is CASRTGGHEKLFF. In nucleotides, the CDR3 is TGTGCCAGCAGGACAGGGGGGCATGAAAAACTGTTTTTT.

The CDR3 bases are TGCGCCAGCAGCCAAGACCTCGGACAGGGAGATTGGGATACGCAGTATTTT. Translated, it gives CASSQDLGQGDWDTQYF. The V call is TRBV4-3, the J call TRBJ2-3; 8 bases are a match to TRBD1. CDR1 and CDR2 from the germline V gene are LGHNA and YSLEER. The V gene end was trimmed by 0 bases and the J gene end by 6 bases; junction bases not matched to a gene: 11. There are 17 residues in the CDR3.

The genes are TRBV7-9 and TRBJ1-2, with D hard to call. Germline V CDR1 and CDR2: SEHNR, FQNEAQ (reference sequence). This CDR3 has 13 amino acids. V was trimmed by 1 base and J by 6 bases, leaving 9 bases between them. The CDR3 bases are TGTGCCAGCAGCTTAGAGGCGGCGGATGGCTACACCTTC. The encoded protein is CASSLEAADGYTF. The variable domain in full, with the rest retrieved from reference TRBV7-9 and TRBJ1-2, is DTGVSQNPRHKITKRGQNVTFRCDPISEHNRLYWYRQTLGQGPEFLTYFQNEAQLEKSRLLSDRFSAERPKGSFSTLEIQRTEQGDSAMYLCASSLEAADGYTFGSGTRLTVV.

This clone appeared a single time. The chain links TRBV27 to TRBJ1-2; D is uncertain. Trimming took off 7 bases at V and 5 bases at J, with 17 bases between the two ends. Germline V gives CDR1 MNHEY, CDR2 SMNVEV (reference sequence). The CDR3 spans 14 residues. This CDR3 is CASTATPSIYGYTF. In DNA, the CDR3 is TGTGCCAGCACCGCTACCCCTTCAATTTATGGCTACACCTTC.

The chain couples TRBV20-1 to TRBJ2-7; perhaps TRBD1 as D (5 bases). The V and J ends lost 6 bases and 5 bases respectively, with 11 bases between them. The CDR3 contains 11 residues. Germline V gene lookup returns CDR1 DFQATT and CDR2 SNEGSKA (reference sequence). CDR3: CSATQGNEQYF. DNA for the CDR3: TGCAGTGCAACCCAGGGAAACGAGCAGTACTTC.

This chain uses TRBV11-2 with TRBJ2-7; D perhaps matches TRBD1 (6 bases). The CDR3 is 14 amino acids. The V end lost 7 bases, the J end lost 5 bases, and 18 bases lay between the germline ends. Looked up from germline, CDR1 is SGHAT and CDR2 is FQNNGV. The CDR3 DNA reads TGTGCCAGCACCAGGTCACCAGGGGTCCACGAGCAGTACTTC. Translating it yields CASTRSPGVHEQYF.

The chain joins TRBV28 to TRBJ1-2, with D possibly being TRBD1 (6 bases). The V end lost 1 base, the J end lost 6 bases, and 24 bases lay between the germline ends. Germline CDR1 MDHEN, CDR2 SYDVKM. The CDR3 runs to 18 residues. Here the CDR3 reads CASSLLGRGGESEDGYTF. The CDR3 nucleotides are TGTGCCAGCAGTTTATTAGGCAGGGGAGGGGAATCTGAAGATGGCTACACCTTC.

A single count supports this clone. V is TRBV15 and J is TRBJ1-2, with TRBD1 matching over 7 bases. Trimming at V came to 5 bases and at J to 6 bases, leaving 12 bases not matched to a gene. The CDR3 has 15 residues. Germline CDR1 and CDR2: LNHNV and YYDKDF (reference sequence). CDR3 DNA sequence: TGTGCCACCAGCGGACGCCTTGACAGGGCGGATGGCTACACCTTC. This translates into CATSGRLDRADGYTF. Combining the CDR3 with reference TRBV15 and TRBJ1-2 gives the whole variable domain DAMVIQNPRYQVTQFGKPVTLSCSQTLNHNVMYWYQQKSSQAPKLLFHYYDKDFNNEADTPDNFQSRRPNTSFCFLDIRSPGLGDTAMYLCATSGRLDRADGYTFGSGTRLTVV.

J is TRBJ2-7 and V is TRBV27; TRBD2 matches 8 bases. This CDR3 comprises 15 residues. Germline V gives CDR1 MNHEY, CDR2 SMNVEV (reference sequence). V lost 2 bases to trimming and J lost 7 bases; unmatched junction nucleotides: 10. As DNA, the CDR3 is TGTGCCAGCAGTTTACTGCGGGAGGCTCTCGGGGAGCAGTACTTC. Translated, it gives CASSLLREALGEQYF.

The chain links TRBV12-5 to TRBJ2-7; no clear D gene. Between the trimmed V and J ends, which lost 3 bases and 3 bases, there was a span of 15 bases. In germline, CDR1 is LGHNT, CDR2 FRNRAP. This CDR3 is 15 amino acids long. The CDR3 nucleotides read TGTGCTAGTGGTTTCGGAGCCCCGAACCTCTACGAGCAGTACTTC. Its protein is CASGFGAPNLYEQYF.

The chain couples TRBV7-6 to TRBJ2-7, with D possibly being TRBD2 (6 bases). This CDR3 spans 16 amino acids. The V end was cut by 1 base, the J end by 7 bases, with 20 bases between. Per the germline V gene, CDR1 is SGHVS and CDR2 is FNYEAQ. This CDR3 reads CASSLGAPEGAGEQYF. The CDR3 DNA reads as TGTGCCAGCAGCTTAGGGGCCCCGGAGGGAGCTGGGGAGCAGTACTTC.

V is TRBV6-5 and J is TRBJ2-5, with 12 bases that match TRBD2. The end of the DNA fits TRBJ2-7 better, so the J call may be wrong. CDR3 length equals 15 residues. The germline V gene has CDR1 MNHEY and CDR2 SVGAGI. CDR3 region: CASSSPSGRGSEQYF. As DNA, the CDR3 is TGTGCCAGCAGTTCCCCTAGCGGGAGGGGAAGCGAGCAGTACTTC.

This clone was recorded a few times. This chain uses TRBV21-1 with TRBJ2-1; the table's D call of TRBD1 was not tested on the DNA. TRBV21-1 corresponds to a pseudogene. The CDR3 runs 16 residues. The CDR3 here is CASSGRDRGRYNEQFF. DNA for the CDR3: TGTGCCAGCAGCGGCCGGGACAGGGGCAGGTACAATGAGCAGTTCTTC.

In its sample, this clone was seen a few times. The CDR3 sequence is CASSPRQRRNTIYF. The CDR3 DNA follows: TGTGCCAGCTCACCCCGACAACGTCGAAACACCATATATTTT. The chain combines TRBV18 with TRBJ1-3; D unclear. Germline V gene sequence: CDR1 KGHSH, CDR2 LQKENI. This CDR3 region has 14 residues. The V end lost 3 bases, the J end lost 5 bases, and 11 bases lay between the germline ends.

The rearrangement joins TRBV5-6 to TRBJ1-2; D possibly corresponds to TRBD1 (6 bases). Trimming left V 4 bases short and J 11 bases short, with 24 bases between. The V gene's germline CDR1 is SGHDT and CDR2 YYEEEE. The CDR3 length is 15 residues. CDR3 region: CASSIFEGTFSKYTF. CDR3 nucleotides: TGTGCCAGCAGCATTTTTGAAGGGACATTCTCCAAGTACACCTTC.

V usage is TRBV5-1 and J usage is TRBJ2-5; 7 bases align to TRBD1. Trimming at V came to 0 bases and at J to 5 bases, leaving 4 bases not matched to a gene. CDR1 and CDR2 (germline): SGHRS, YFSETQ. The CDR3 has 14 amino acids. CDR3 coding DNA: TGCGCCAGCAGCTTGGCACAGGGGCACGAGACCCAGTACTTC. Amino acids: CASSLAQGHETQYF.

The chain employs TRBV4-2 and TRBJ2-7; TRBD2 matches 8 bases. Germline V CDR1 and CDR2: LGHNA, YNFKEQ. Germline trimming cut 4 bases from V and 3 bases from J; bases unmatched to any gene: 11. The CDR3 length is 16 residues. CDR3 amino acids: CASSPFDPGLDYEQYF. The CDR3 DNA is TGTGCCAGCAGCCCCTTTGACCCGGGACTAGACTACGAGCAGTACTTC.

This clone appeared once. The J gene is TRBJ2-5, the V gene TRBV6-5; perhaps TRBD2 as D (6 bases). The V gene's germline CDR1 is MNHEY and CDR2 SVGAGI. This CDR3 region has 14 residues. V gave up 2 bases and J gave up 2 bases, with 9 bases separating them. The CDR3 DNA is TGTGCCAGCAGTTACGCTGCGGGACAAGAGACCCAGTACTTC. It is translated as CASSYAAGQETQYF.

This chain joins TRBV7-9 and TRBJ2-1, with D unclear. The CDR3 totals 11 residues. In germline, CDR1 is SEHNR, CDR2 FQNEAQ (reference sequence). V gave up 5 bases and J gave up 8 bases, with 7 bases separating them. The CDR3 sequence: CASSEDYEQFF. The DNA for the CDR3 is TGTGCCAGCAGCGAGGATTATGAGCAGTTCTTC.

The CDR3 nucleotides are TGTGCCAGCAGCTACAGGGCCTCCGGGGAGCTGTTTTTT. This codes for CASSYRASGELFF. The rearrangement uses TRBV11-1 and TRBJ2-2; D might be TRBD1 (6 bases). This CDR3 has 13 amino acids. CDR1 and CDR2 from the germline V gene are SGHAT and FQDESV (reference sequence). Trimming left V 4 bases short and J 6 bases short, with 9 bases between.

The chain uses TRBV29-1 and TRBJ1-6; D possibly corresponds to TRBD1 (5 bases). This CDR3 spans 12 amino acids. CDR1 and CDR2 (germline): SQVTM, ANQGSEA. The ends were cut back, 8 bases at V and 7 bases at J, with 12 bases in the middle. CDR3 nucleotides: TGCAGCATCAGGGAGGGGAATTCACCCCTCCACTTT. It codes for CSIREGNSPLHF.

The rearrangement uses TRBV5-1 and TRBJ2-2; 7 nucleotides match TRBD1. Trimming removed 1 base from V and 1 base from J; junction bases left unmatched: 4. Germline CDR1 SGHRS, CDR2 YFSETQ. The CDR3 has 16 amino acids. CDR3 sequence (DNA): TGCGCCAGCAGCTTGAGATCAGGGGGGAACACCGGGGAGCTGTTTTTT. Amino acid sequence: CASSLRSGGNTGELFF.